This T cell receptor (beta chain) was obtained from a study of shared clonotypes between healthy human individuals (dated by TCRdb to 2019 to 2021). In the study overall: Two women and a few men aged 18 to 49 years were included in the cohort. For each donor, three plates each were used for CD4 naive and CD4 memory, two plates were used for CD8 naive, and one plate was used for CD8 memory. Blood TCR repertoires of several healthy adults were deeply sequenced to estimate repertoire size and the extent of clonotype sharing between individuals. Different laboratories and diverse techniques were used to prepare libraries and sequence TCR repertoires, to increase sequencing depth and limit assay-specific biases. Leukapheresis yielded between about 0.9 and 10 billion PBMCs per donor. Points the paper makes about the study in general: Pairwise subsampling indicated that sequencing depth was expected to affect the degree of clonotype sharing among donors. Incomplete sequencing was indicated by rarefaction of sorted-subset datasets, despite the large sequencing depth. Sampling was restricted to blood, and TCR repertoires in tissues likely differ from the TCR repertoires found in blood. When a handful of donors were compared, the shared fraction of clonotypes was about 5.5% for naive CD4, around 4% for naive CD8, roughly 2.3% for memory CD4, and approximately 0.4% for memory CD8. Larger estimated clonotype richness was generally found for naive subsets than for memory subsets. Compared with non-shared clonotypes, clonotypes shared by all four sorted-subset donors had higher generation probabilities. The small number of donors limited the genetic and exposure-history diversity represented.

Donors were healthy HIV-negative adults with no recently reported acute infections or vaccinations. All donors were Caucasian adults living in Nashville, Tennessee, USA. CD8 memory samples were composed of magnetically selected CD45RO+ cells combined with CCR7-negative CD45RA+ effector memory (TemRA) cells. Blood was collected by leukapheresis, and PBMCs were isolated by Ficoll-Histopaque density gradient centrifugation and then cryopreserved in liquid nitrogen vapor phase. Analytical flow cytometry was used to check the purity and quantity of every magnetically sorted T cell population. Genomic DNA was isolated from each sorted fraction and quantified by UV absorbance on a Nanodrop 2000c. This clone was found once. This receptor's antigen is unknown. No base quality information exists; no much larger clone differs at one position. Using the deep immunoSEQ assay, TCR CDR3 regions were amplified from genomic DNA by multiplex PCR. Extracted genomic DNA from each cell subset was distributed evenly across all wells of several immunoSEQ 96-well plates, and each plate was treated as a replicate. Each replicate PCR for sorted subsets received roughly 200 ng genomic DNA, equal to tens of thousands of T cell genomes. Purified libraries were quantified with a Qubit 3.0 fluorometer, sized on a Bioanalyzer 2100, and re-quantified with the KAPA Library Quantification kit. A separate single-read 150-cycle Illumina NextSeq 550 flow cell was used to sequence each immunoSEQ 96-well plate. On the authors' methods: Because the immunoSEQ output held only junctional sequences and lacked quality scores, the filtering could not match the filtering applied to full-length reads. Sequences were annotated with PyIR, a Python wrapper for IgBLAST v1.9, and V/J genes and CDR3 were assigned using IMGT germline references. Reads were removed for weak V/J assignments (E-value above 1e-6), missing CDR3, stop codons, out-of-frame junctions, or ambiguous translated residues. V3J clonotypes were defined as sequences sharing an identical inferred V gene, J gene, and CDR3 amino acid sequence. Percentage overlap between repertoires was computed as shared unique clonotypes divided by the size of the smaller repertoire. RTK rarefaction, the Chao1 estimator, and Recon v2.1 estimates of unobserved clonotypes were used to assess repertoire richness. Generation probabilities were computed with OLGA for all TCRbeta clonotypes obtained by the gDNA method from a handful of donors. In its TCRdb copy, this immuneACCESS table keeps in-frame sequences only and misses some clones. Where compared with another copy, unresolved V genes explain less than half of these, and the others have no known cause. From that table come the V and J calls and clone size; the DNA was used to work out D and trimming. Counted in this sample were 650,000 to 700,000 clones; about nine tenths of them appeared once. About 33% of the sample is in the top ten clones.

Based on the germline V gene, the CDR1 and CDR2 sequences are MGHRA and YSYEKL. The CDR3 holds 16 amino acids from the cysteine to the phenylalanine. The retained sequence is limited to the CDR3, 48 bases, with the frame set at the first base. V is cut by 6 bases and J by 2 bases, and the space between the germline ends is 17 bases. The source is a man aged 18 to 30 in good health. Some clones in this sample may be carry-over from other donors' samples. Sequencing was carried out using memory CD8+ T cells from PBMCs. The cell subset or site label here, explained by the study, means: CD45RO+ cells pooled with CCR7-negative TemRA cells. The chain links TRBV4-1 with TRBJ1-3, with no reliable assignment of the D segment. The CDR3 reads as follows: CASSIIAGTAGNTIYF. Here is the DNA: TGCGCCAGCAGTATTATAGCGGGAACAGCTGGAAACACCATATATTTT.